The 30 T cell receptor beta chains in this list originate from one sample, sequenced in a study of breast tumors, draining lymph nodes, adjacent tissues. Axillary draining lymph nodes of breast cancer patients supplied the node samples. TCRdb itself ran the multiplex PCR reads through MiXCR, one entry per CDR3 protein. The sample lists 180,000 or so distinct CDR3 sequences, around 35% occurring once. Specimen: axillary lymph node tissue. The origin of the receptors is a female donor with breast cancer. Some clones in this sample may be carry-over from other donors' samples.

In the case of this clonotype: A much bigger clone sits one base away, suggesting this may be a read error. The chain recombines TRBV28 with TRBJ1-6, with TRBD1 identical over 10 bases. The V gene end was trimmed by 6 bases and the J gene end by 6 bases; junction bases not matched to a gene: 8. Germline V gives CDR1 MDHEN, CDR2 SYDVKM. This CDR3 is built from 16 residues. CDR3 sequence reads: CASRMTGGLPNSPLHF. DNA for the CDR3: TGTGCCAGCAGGATGACAGGGGGCCTACCTAATTCACCCCTCCACTTT.

V usage is TRBV7-2 and J usage is TRBJ1-1, with D hard to call. Germline V lookup: CDR1 SGHTA, CDR2 FQGNSA. The CDR3 contains 15 residues. The V gene lost 2 bases and the J gene lost 6 bases, with 16 bases spanning the gap. The CDR3 coding sequence is TGTGCCAGCAGCTTAACTGAGAGGCCTTCCTCTGAAGCTTTCTTT. This translates into CASSLTERPSSEAFF.

This clonotype was seen just once. This rearrangement joins TRBV9 to TRBJ2-3; D is perhaps TRBD2 (6 bases). Trimming took 4 bases from V and 7 from J, leaving 19 bases between them. The CDR3 contains 15 residues. Germline assignment: CDR1 SGDLS and CDR2 YYNGEE. In DNA form, the CDR3 reads TGTGCCAGCAGCTCCCGGGGGACCGCGCTTCATACGCAGTATTTT. It is translated as CASSSRGTALHTQYF.

A remark on this clonotype: The missing conserved phenylalanine or tryptophan at the end of this CDR3 makes a read error likely. The chain combines TRBV7-2 with TRBJ2-5; possibly TRBD1 for D (6 bases). Germline CDR1 reads SGHTA; CDR2 reads FQGNSA. This CDR3 region has 14 residues. Trimming left V 2 bases short and J 2 bases short, with 9 bases between. The CDR3: CASSLQGTQETQYP. In DNA, the CDR3 is TGTGCCAGCAGCTTACAGGGGACACAAGAGACCCAGTACCCC.

In this sample, this clonotype turned up many times. The J gene is TRBJ2-7, the V gene TRBV5-6, with 9 bases identical to TRBD1. CDR3 length equals 15 residues. Unmatched junction bases numbered 6, after V lost 0 bases and J lost 5 bases. The germline CDR1 and CDR2 sequences are SGHDT and YYEEEE. CDR3: CASSLGGTGRDEQYF. CDR3 sequence (DNA): TGTGCCAGCAGCTTGGGGGGGACAGGGAGAGACGAGCAGTACTTC.

The gene calls are TRBV25-1 and TRBJ2-7, with 7 bases lining up with TRBD2. V lost 8 bases and J lost 6; bases outside the gene matches: 13. CDR1 and CDR2 (germline): MGHDK, SYGVNS. The CDR3 is 14 amino acids. CDR3 sequence: CASSVGREGFEQYF. In DNA, the CDR3 is TGTGCCAGCTCCGTAGGGAGGGAGGGATTCGAGCAGTACTTC.

The rearrangement uses TRBV14 and TRBJ2-5, with D unclear. This CDR3 spans 16 amino acids. CDR1 and CDR2 (germline): SGHDN, FVKESK. V lost 1 base and J lost 1, with 13 bases in between. DNA of the CDR3: TGTGCCAGCAGCCAAGCCCTCCCTTTGACCCAAGAGACCCAGTACTTC. Protein: CASSQALPLTQETQYF.

This clonotype was found once. The chain uses TRBV11-1 and TRBJ1-1, with D perhaps TRBD1 (5 bases). This CDR3 is built from 14 residues. Germline V gene sequence: CDR1 SGHAT, CDR2 FQDESV (reference sequence). Between the trimmed V and J ends, which lost 2 bases and 4 bases, there was a span of 11 bases. The CDR3 protein is CASSLRSGTTEAFF. In DNA form, the CDR3 reads TGTGCCAGCAGCTTAAGGTCAGGGACCACTGAAGCTTTCTTT. The entire variable domain, with the rest obtained from reference TRBV11-1 and TRBJ1-1, is as follows: EAEVAQSPRYKITEKSQAVAFWCDPISGHATLYWYRQILGQGPELLVQFQDESVVDDSQLPKDRFSAERLKGVDSTLKIQPAELGDSAMYLCASSLRSGTTEAFFGQGTRLTVV.

This clonotype was observed a single time. Sequence at one end of the junction differs from germline and may be a read error. The CDR3 coding sequence is TGTGCCAGCCTAGGGCTAGCGGGGGGTAACACCGGGGAGCTGCCTTTT. As protein: CASLGLAGGNTGELPF. The chain carries TRBV2 and TRBJ2-2, with 11 bases that match TRBD2. Germline V gene sequence: CDR1 SNHLY, CDR2 FYNNEI. The CDR3 is made up of 16 amino acids.

The V gene is TRBV6-1, the J gene TRBJ1-6; D gene unclear. The germline gives CDR1 MNHNS, CDR2 SASEGT. V lost 1 base and J lost 12, with 1 base in between. This CDR3 comprises 10 residues. CDR3: CASSEEPLHF. CDR3 nucleotide sequence: TGTGCCAGCAGTGAAGAACCCCTCCACTTT.

This clonotype was observed many times. The rearrangement uses TRBV6-5 and TRBJ2-7; 10 nucleotides agree with TRBD1. The germline V gene has CDR1 MNHEY and CDR2 SVGAGI. After removal of 5 bases from V and 3 bases from J, the junction contained 4 bases not matched to a gene. The CDR3 contains 14 residues. The CDR3 is CASSRTGGGYEQYF. CDR3 DNA: TGTGCCAGCAGTCGGACAGGGGGAGGCTACGAGCAGTACTTC.

This clonotype occurred many times. This chain uses TRBV20-1 with TRBJ1-5; the D gene is possibly TRBD1 (6 bases). The CDR3 contains 15 residues. V lost 5 bases and J 8 bases, leaving 22 bases between the germline ends. Germline assignment: CDR1 DFQATT and CDR2 SNEGSKA (reference sequence). CDR3 region: CSAGSSWGARKPQHF. CDR3 nucleotides: TGCAGTGCTGGGAGCTCGTGGGGGGCGAGAAAGCCCCAGCATTTT.

This clonotype was recorded at least ten times. The J gene is TRBJ2-7, the V gene TRBV30, with a weak D call TRBD2 (5 bases). This CDR3 contains 13 residues. Germline values: CDR1 GTSNPN, CDR2 SVGIG (reference sequence). Deletions cut 0 bases from V and 5 bases from J, with 11 bases between. This CDR3 is CAWSVGRGNEQYF. In DNA form, the CDR3 reads TGTGCCTGGAGTGTTGGTAGAGGGAACGAGCAGTACTTC.

Points on this clonotype: The junction and the germline gene differ at one end; a read error may be behind it. CDR3 DNA sequence: TGTGCCAGCAGTCACTCGACCGGGAAGCCCCAGCATTTT. Protein: CASSHSTGKPQHF. V usage is TRBV6-2 or TRBV6-3 and J usage is TRBJ1-5; D is unresolved. The CDR3 is made up of 13 amino acids. The germline V gene has CDR1 MNHEY and CDR2 SVGEGT.

This clonotype was recorded at least ten times. The rearrangement links TRBV6-2 or TRBV6-3 to TRBJ2-3, with 11 bases matching TRBD2. The CDR3 consists of 16 residues. Losses at the gene ends were 7 bases for V and 2 bases for J; bases not matched to a gene: 8. CDR1 and CDR2 from the germline V gene are MNHEY and SVGEGT. The chain's CDR3 is CASNVAGGFNTDTQYF. CDR3 sequence (DNA): TGTGCCAGCAATGTAGCGGGAGGGTTTAACACAGATACGCAGTATTTT.

In its sample, this clonotype was seen many times. The junction and the germline gene differ at one end; a read error may be behind it. This chain connects TRBV2 to TRBJ2-2; D is perhaps TRBD1 (5 bases). Germline CDR1 and CDR2: SNHLY and FYNNEI. The CDR3 is 13 residues long. The CDR3 nucleotides read TGTGCCAGCAATGGGGCGAATACCGGGGAGCTGTTTTTT. It is translated as CASNGANTGELFF.

Comments on this clonotype: This CDR3 is missing its conserved last phenylalanine or tryptophan, likely due to a read error. The DNA is omitted, as the CDR3 cannot be located on it reliably, and the CDR3 follows TCRdb's listing. The rearrangement links TRBV9 to TRBJ2-5; the table's D call, TRBD2, was not checked against the DNA. Germline CDR1 is SGDLS and CDR2 is YYNGEE. The CDR3 has 10 amino acids, counting both end residues. The CDR3 loop is CASSVGVVGG.

This clonotype has at least ten counts. This may stem from a read error, because a much larger clone lies one nucleotide away. The chain is built from TRBV12-3 or TRBV12-4 and TRBJ2-7; unclear D gene. The CDR3 contains 12 residues. The V and J ends lost 5 bases and 1 base respectively, with 6 bases between them. The CDR3 is CASSNQSYEQYF. The CDR3 nucleotides read TGTGCCAGCAGTAACCAGTCCTACGAGCAGTACTTC.

This clonotype was seen at least ten times. At one boundary the junction diverges from the germline segment, which might be a read error. The V gene is TRBV6-5, the J gene TRBJ1-4; no clear D gene. In germline, CDR1 is MNHEY, CDR2 SVGAGI. The CDR3 is made up of 14 amino acids. CDR3 sequence reads: CASSHSISGEKLFF. CDR3 nucleotides: TGTGCCAGCAGTCACTCGATTTCCGGAGAAAAACTGTTTTTT.

In its sample, this clonotype was seen many times. The junction differs from germline at one of its ends, possibly a read error. The chain uses TRBV6-1 and TRBJ1-5; TRBD1 matches 12 bases. The V gene's germline CDR1 is MNHNS and CDR2 SASEGT. The CDR3 sequence is 15 residues long. The CDR3 DNA is TGTGCCAGCACCCCGGGACAGGGGGCCATTCAGCTCCAGCATTTT. Encoded protein: CASTPGQGAIQLQHF.

This clonotype was detected many times. This sequence joins TRBV5-6 and TRBJ2-1; TRBD1 agrees at 10 bases. The CDR3 covers 16 residues. Trimming removed 4 bases from V and 7 bases from J; junction bases left unmatched: 11. Per the germline V gene, CDR1 is SGHDT and CDR2 is YYEEEE. The CDR3 coding sequence is TGTGCCAGCAGCCGCCCCGGGACAGGGGCTCAAAATGAGCAGTTCTTC. This translates into CASSRPGTGAQNEQFF.

At least ten counts were recorded for this clonotype. This chain uses TRBV12-3 or TRBV12-4 with TRBJ1-3; D is possibly TRBD1 (6 bases). With 2 bases removed from V and 0 bases from J, the gap between germline ends came to 14 bases. The CDR3 spans 17 residues. The CDR3 loop is CASSLFGGPFSGNTIYF. In DNA, the CDR3 is TGTGCCAGCAGTTTATTCGGGGGCCCCTTCTCTGGAAACACCATATATTTT.

About this clonotype: No conserved phenylalanine or tryptophan ends this CDR3, so it is likely a read error. The DNA is omitted, as the CDR3 cannot be located on it reliably, and the CDR3 follows TCRdb's listing. The V and J genes are TRBV25-1 and TRBJ1-5. The CDR3 is made up of 14 amino acids, end residues included. Germline assignment: CDR1 MGHDK and CDR2 SYGVNS. The CDR3 loop is CASSDQVTMGTKHL.

This clonotype was picked up many times. The rearrangement joins TRBV11-2 to TRBJ1-4, with a possible D match to TRBD1 (5 bases). This CDR3 spans 15 amino acids. Germline lookup yields CDR1 SGHAT and CDR2 FQNNGV. Trimming took 2 bases from V and 7 from J, leaving 14 bases between them. The CDR3 DNA reads TGTGCCAGCAGCTTAAGCAGGGCAGAGGTTGAAAAACTGTTTTTT. Amino acid sequence: CASSLSRAEVEKLFF.

This clonotype was seen repeatedly, ten times or more. The chain carries TRBV15 and TRBJ1-5; D is undetermined. CDR1 is LNHNV and CDR2 is YYDKDF in the germline V gene (reference sequence). V lost 5 bases to trimming and J lost 1 base, with 12 bases between them. CDR3 size: 15 residues. The CDR3 DNA follows: TGTGCCACCAGCCCGAAGACGGAAAGCAATCAGCCCCAGCATTTT. Residues: CATSPKTESNQPQHF.

The gene calls are TRBV4-2 and TRBJ2-7, with D hard to call. V lost 4 bases and J lost 4, with 14 bases in between. Per the germline V gene, CDR1 is LGHNA and CDR2 is YNFKEQ. The CDR3 contains 14 residues. The CDR3 DNA reads as TGTGCCAGCAGCCCCGGCCTAATAGCTTACGAGCAGTACTTC. Protein sequence: CASSPGLIAYEQYF.

This chain connects TRBV20-1 to TRBJ2-3; possibly TRBD1 for D (5 bases). Germline-derived CDR1 and CDR2 are DFQATT and SNEGSKA (reference sequence). With 1 base removed from V and 11 bases from J, the gap between germline ends came to 16 bases. This CDR3 comprises 13 residues. This CDR3 reads CSARGGSANEQYF. The CDR3 DNA is TGCAGTGCTAGAGGGGGCTCCGCGAATGAGCAGTATTTT.

This clonotype occurred many times. J is TRBJ2-3 and V is TRBV20-1, with 11 bases aligning to TRBD2. The CDR3 loop spans 17 amino acids. V dropped 2 bases and J dropped 2; count of bases not matched to a gene: 9. Germline CDR1 reads DFQATT; CDR2 reads SNEGSKA (reference sequence). CDR3 residues: CSARQIAGGISTDTQYF. In DNA, the CDR3 is TGCAGTGCTAGACAGATAGCGGGAGGGATATCCACAGATACGCAGTATTTT.

With respect to this clonotype: A read error is possible here, since a much larger clone lies one base away. The chain is built from TRBV5-6 and TRBJ2-7; TRBD2 might be the D (6 bases). The CDR3 has 14 residues. Germline V lookup: CDR1 SGHDT, CDR2 YYEEEE. The V end lost 4 bases, the J end lost 7 bases, and 18 bases lay between the germline ends. The CDR3 protein is CASSPGRSGREQYF. CDR3 DNA sequence: TGTGCCAGCAGCCCGGGGAGGTCGGGGCGAGAGCAGTACTTC.

This clonotype was seen at least ten times. The chain combines TRBV10-2 with TRBJ2-1; 7 bases align to TRBD2. Trimming at V came to 7 bases and at J to 3 bases, leaving 9 bases not matched to a gene. The CDR3 is 15 residues long. Germline assignment: CDR1 WSHSY and CDR2 SAAADI. CDR3 in amino acids: CASITLSGVYNEQFF. CDR3 DNA sequence: TGCGCCAGCATTACCCTCAGCGGGGTCTACAATGAGCAGTTCTTC.